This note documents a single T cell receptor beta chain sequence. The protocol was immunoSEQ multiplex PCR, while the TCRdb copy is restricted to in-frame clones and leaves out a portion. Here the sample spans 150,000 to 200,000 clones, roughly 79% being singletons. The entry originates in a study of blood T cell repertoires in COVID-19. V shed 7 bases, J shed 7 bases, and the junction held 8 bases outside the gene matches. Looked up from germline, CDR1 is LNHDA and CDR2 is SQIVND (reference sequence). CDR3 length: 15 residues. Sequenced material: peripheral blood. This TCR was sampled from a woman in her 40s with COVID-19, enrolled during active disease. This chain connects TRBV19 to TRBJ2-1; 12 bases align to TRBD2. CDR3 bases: TGTGCCAGTAACCGCCTAGCGGGGGGGGGAAATGAGCAGTTCTTC. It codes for CASNRLAGGGNEQFF. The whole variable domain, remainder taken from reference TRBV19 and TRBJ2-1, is DGGITQSPKYLFRKEGQNVTLSCEQNLNHDAMYWYRQDPGQGLRLIYYSQIVNDFQKGDIAEGYSVSREKKESFPLTVTSAQKNPTAFYLCASNRLAGGGNEQFFGPGTRLTVL.